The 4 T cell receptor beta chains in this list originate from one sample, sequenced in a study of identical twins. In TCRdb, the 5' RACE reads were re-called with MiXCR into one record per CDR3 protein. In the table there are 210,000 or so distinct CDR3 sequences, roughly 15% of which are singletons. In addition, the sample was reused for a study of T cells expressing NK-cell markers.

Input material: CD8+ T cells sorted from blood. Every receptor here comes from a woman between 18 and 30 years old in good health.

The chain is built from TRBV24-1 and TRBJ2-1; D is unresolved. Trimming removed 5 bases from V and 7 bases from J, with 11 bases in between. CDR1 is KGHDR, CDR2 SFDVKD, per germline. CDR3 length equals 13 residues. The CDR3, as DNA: TGTGCCACCAGTGCTCCATCTACGAATGAGCAGTTCTTC. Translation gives CATSAPSTNEQFF.

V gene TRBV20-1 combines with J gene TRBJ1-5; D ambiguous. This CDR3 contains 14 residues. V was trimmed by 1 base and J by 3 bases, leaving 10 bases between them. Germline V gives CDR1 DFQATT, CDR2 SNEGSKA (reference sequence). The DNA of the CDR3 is TGCAGTGCTAGAGTGCCTGGGTTCAATCAGCCCCAGCATTTT. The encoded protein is CSARVPGFNQPQHF.

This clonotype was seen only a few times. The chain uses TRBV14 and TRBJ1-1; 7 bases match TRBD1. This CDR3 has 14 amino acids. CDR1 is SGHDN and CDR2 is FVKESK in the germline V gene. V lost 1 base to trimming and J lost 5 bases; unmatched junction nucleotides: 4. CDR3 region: CASSQVGGWTEAFF. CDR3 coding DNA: TGTGCCAGCAGCCAAGTAGGGGGCTGGACTGAAGCTTTCTTT.

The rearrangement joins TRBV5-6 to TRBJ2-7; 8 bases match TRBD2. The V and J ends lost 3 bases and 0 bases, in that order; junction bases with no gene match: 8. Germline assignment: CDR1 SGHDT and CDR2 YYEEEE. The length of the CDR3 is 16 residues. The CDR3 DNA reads TGTGCCAGCAGCTACCCGACTAGCGAGAGCTCCTACGAGCAGTACTTC. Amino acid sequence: CASSYPTSESSYEQYF.